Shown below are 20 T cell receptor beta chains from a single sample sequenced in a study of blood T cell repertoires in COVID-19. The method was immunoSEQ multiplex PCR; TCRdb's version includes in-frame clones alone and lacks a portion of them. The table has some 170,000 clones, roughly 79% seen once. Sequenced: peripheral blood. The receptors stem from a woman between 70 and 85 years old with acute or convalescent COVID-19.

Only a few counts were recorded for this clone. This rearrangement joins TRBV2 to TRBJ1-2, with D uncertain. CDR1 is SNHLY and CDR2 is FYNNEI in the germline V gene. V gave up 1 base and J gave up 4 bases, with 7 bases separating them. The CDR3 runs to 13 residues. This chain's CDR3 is CASSEDQSYGYTF. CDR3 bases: TGTGCCAGCAGTGAAGACCAGTCCTATGGCTACACCTTC.

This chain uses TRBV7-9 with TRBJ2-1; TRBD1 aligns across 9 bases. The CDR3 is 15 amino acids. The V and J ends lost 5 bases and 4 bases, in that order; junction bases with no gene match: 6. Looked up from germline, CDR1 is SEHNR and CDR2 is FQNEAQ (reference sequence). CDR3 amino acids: CASSPGTGRYNEQFF. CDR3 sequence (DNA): TGTGCCAGCAGCCCCGGGACAGGGAGGTACAATGAGCAGTTCTTC.

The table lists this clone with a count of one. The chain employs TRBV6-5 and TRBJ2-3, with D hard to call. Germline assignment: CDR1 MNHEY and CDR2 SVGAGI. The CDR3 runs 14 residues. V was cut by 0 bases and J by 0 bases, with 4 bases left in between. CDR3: CASSYSASTDTQYF. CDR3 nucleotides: TGTGCCAGCAGTTACTCGGCTAGCACAGATACGCAGTATTTT.

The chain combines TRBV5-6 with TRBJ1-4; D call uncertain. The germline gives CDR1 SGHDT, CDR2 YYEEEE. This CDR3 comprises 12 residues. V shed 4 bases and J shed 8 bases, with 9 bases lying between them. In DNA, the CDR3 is TGTGCCAGCAGCCTCGGTTTGGAAAAACTGTTTTTT. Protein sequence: CASSLGLEKLFF.

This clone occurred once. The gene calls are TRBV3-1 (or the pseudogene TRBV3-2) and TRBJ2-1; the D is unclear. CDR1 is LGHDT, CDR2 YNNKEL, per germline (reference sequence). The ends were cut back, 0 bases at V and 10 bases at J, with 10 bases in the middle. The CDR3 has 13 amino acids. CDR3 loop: CASSQEVLREQFF. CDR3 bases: TGTGCCAGCAGCCAAGAAGTCCTCAGGGAGCAGTTCTTC.

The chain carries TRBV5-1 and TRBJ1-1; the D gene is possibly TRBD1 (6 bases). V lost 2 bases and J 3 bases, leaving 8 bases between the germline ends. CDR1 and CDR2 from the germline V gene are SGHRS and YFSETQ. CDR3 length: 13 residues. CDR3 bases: TGCGCCAGCAGCTTTTCAGGGGACACTGAAGCTTTCTTT. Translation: CASSFSGDTEAFF.

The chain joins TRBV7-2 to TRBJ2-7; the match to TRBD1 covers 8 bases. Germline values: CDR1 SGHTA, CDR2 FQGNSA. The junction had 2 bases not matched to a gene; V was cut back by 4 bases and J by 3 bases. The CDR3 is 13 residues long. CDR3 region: CASSYTGGYEQYF. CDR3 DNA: TGTGCCAGCAGCTACACAGGGGGCTACGAGCAGTACTTC.

CDR3 coding DNA: TGTGCCAGCAGTTCAGCCGGGACAATGTCTAAGACCCAGTACTTC. Encoded protein: CASSSAGTMSKTQYF. The chain recombines TRBV28 with TRBJ2-5, with a tentative D call TRBD1 (6 bases). This CDR3 is built from 15 residues. Germline V gene lookup returns CDR1 MDHEN and CDR2 SYDVKM. The germline V and J ends were trimmed by 4 bases and 6 bases, with 18 bases remaining between them.

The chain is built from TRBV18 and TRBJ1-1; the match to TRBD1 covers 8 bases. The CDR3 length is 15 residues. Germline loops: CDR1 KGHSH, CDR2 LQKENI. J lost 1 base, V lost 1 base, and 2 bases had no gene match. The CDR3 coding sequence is TGTGCCAGCTCACCACAAACAGGGGGGAACACTGAAGCTTTCTTT. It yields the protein CASSPQTGGNTEAFF.

The CDR3 nucleotides are TGTGCCAGCAGTCCAATCGGACAGGGAAACTCACCCCTCCACTTT. Translated, it gives CASSPIGQGNSPLHF. The chain carries TRBV28 and TRBJ1-6; 8 bases map to TRBD1. The CDR3 is 15 residues long. V lost 5 bases and J lost 10; bases outside the gene matches: 10. Germline lookup yields CDR1 MDHEN and CDR2 SYDVKM.

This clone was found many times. The CDR3 loop reads CASSLTFGLAGSYEQYF. CDR3 bases: TGTGCCAGCAGCTTGACTTTTGGTCTAGCGGGCTCCTACGAGCAGTACTTC. The chain links TRBV5-6 to TRBJ2-7; the match to TRBD2 covers 8 bases. The junction had 9 bases not matched to a gene; V was cut back by 1 base and J by 0 bases. The germline V gene has CDR1 SGHDT and CDR2 YYEEEE. The CDR3 runs to 17 residues.

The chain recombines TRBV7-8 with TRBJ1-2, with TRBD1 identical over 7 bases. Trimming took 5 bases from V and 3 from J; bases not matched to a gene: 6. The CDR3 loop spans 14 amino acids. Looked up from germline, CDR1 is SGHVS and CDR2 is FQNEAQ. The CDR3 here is CASSADRVDYGYTF. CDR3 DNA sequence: TGTGCCAGCAGCGCCGACAGGGTCGACTATGGCTACACCTTC.

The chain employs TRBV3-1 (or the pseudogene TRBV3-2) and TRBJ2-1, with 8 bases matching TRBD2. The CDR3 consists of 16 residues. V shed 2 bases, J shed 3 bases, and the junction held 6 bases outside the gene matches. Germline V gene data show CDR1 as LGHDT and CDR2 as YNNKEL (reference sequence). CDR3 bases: TGTGCCAGCAGCCAACTCAGCGGGAGTGGCTACAATGAGCAGTTCTTC. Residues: CASSQLSGSGYNEQFF.

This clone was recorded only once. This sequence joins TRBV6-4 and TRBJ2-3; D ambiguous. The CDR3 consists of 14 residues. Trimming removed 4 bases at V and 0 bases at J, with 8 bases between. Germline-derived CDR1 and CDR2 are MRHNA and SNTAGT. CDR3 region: CASSVDTSTDTQYF. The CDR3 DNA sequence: TGTGCCAGCAGTGTTGATACTAGCACAGATACGCAGTATTTT.

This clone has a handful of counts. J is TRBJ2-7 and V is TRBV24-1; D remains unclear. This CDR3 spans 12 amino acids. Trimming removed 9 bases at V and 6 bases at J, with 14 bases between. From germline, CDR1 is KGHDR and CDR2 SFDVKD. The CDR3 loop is CATRDQVGEQYF. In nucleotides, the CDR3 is TGTGCCACCCGAGATCAGGTTGGCGAGCAGTACTTC.

Here the CDR3 DNA reads TGTGCCAGCAGCTTAGCCACCATCGGGGGCTACACCTTC. It yields the protein CASSLATIGGYTF. The V call is TRBV11-2, the J call TRBJ1-2; no definite D call. The CDR3 runs 13 residues. Trimming pared 1 base from V and 8 bases from J, leaving 11 bases between. The V gene's germline CDR1 is SGHAT and CDR2 FQNNGV.

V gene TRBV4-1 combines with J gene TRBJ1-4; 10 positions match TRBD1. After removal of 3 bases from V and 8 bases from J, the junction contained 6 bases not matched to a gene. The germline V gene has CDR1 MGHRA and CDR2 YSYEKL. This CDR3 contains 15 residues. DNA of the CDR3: TGCGCCAGCAGCCACCGGGACAGGGGTGAGGAAAAACTGTTTTTT. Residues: CASSHRDRGEEKLFF.

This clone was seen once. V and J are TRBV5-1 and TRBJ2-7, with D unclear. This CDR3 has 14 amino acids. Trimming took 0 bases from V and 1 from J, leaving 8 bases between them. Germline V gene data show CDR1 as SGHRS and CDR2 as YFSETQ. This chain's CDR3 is CASSLGQISYEQYF. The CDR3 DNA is TGCGCCAGCAGCTTGGGGCAGATTTCCTACGAGCAGTACTTC. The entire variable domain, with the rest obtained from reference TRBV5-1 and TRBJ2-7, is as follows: KAGVTQTPRYLIKTRGQQVTLSCSPISGHRSVSWYQQTPGQGLQFLFEYFSETQRNKGNFPGRFSGRQFSNSRSEMNVSTLELGDSALYLCASSLGQISYEQYFGPGTRLTVT.

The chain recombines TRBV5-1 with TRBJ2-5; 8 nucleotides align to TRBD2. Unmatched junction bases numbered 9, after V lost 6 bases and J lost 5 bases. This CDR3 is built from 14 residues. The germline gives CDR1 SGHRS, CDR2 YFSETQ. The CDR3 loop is CASTQAGVGETQYF. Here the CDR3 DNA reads TGCGCCAGCACCCAAGCGGGAGTAGGGGAGACCCAGTACTTC.

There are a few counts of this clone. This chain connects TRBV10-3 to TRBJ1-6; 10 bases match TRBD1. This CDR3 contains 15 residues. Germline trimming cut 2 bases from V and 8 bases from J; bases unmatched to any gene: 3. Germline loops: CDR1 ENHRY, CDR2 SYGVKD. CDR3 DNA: TGTGCCATCAGTGAGGGGGGGACAGGGGATTCACCCCTCCACTTT. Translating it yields CAISEGGTGDSPLHF.